The next 30 T cell receptor beta chains were all read from a single sample in a study of blood T cells in healthy people across ages (dated by TCRdb to the mid-2010s). The receptor library was made with 5' RACE. A second PCR of about 6 to 11 cycles was performed with a sample-barcoded 5' primer and a J-beta primer mix. The raw public reads went through TCRdb reprocessing: fastp at Q25, MiXCR clone calling, in-frame beta chains kept. Each CDR3 protein appears once, grouped with its most common genes and DNA. The sample table contains some 1.8 million distinct CDR3 sequences; only one count was recorded for roughly 43% of them. The top ten constitute under 25% of the sample. Material: blood. These receptors originate from a human donor in good health.

This clonotype was counted a few times. The rearrangement links TRBV3-1 to TRBJ2-1; 13 bases are a match to TRBD2. Germline CDR1 and CDR2: LGHDT and YNNKEL (reference sequence). The V gene end was trimmed by 4 bases and the J gene end by 4 bases; junction bases not matched to a gene: 10. The CDR3 length is 18 residues. CDR3 residues: CASSPFEGLAGTYNEQFF. The CDR3 DNA reads as TGTGCCAGCAGCCCCTTCGAGGGACTAGCGGGAACATACAATGAGCAGTTCTTC.

This clonotype turned up a few times. This chain links TRBV6-2 or TRBV6-3 with TRBJ2-7; 7 nucleotides agree with TRBD1. Gene TRBJ2-5 matches the end of the DNA better, so the J call may be wrong. Germline-derived CDR1 and CDR2 are MNHEY and SVGEGT. The CDR3 runs to 15 residues. CDR3 amino acids: CASSGRDSGYQTQYF. The CDR3 DNA is TGTGCCAGCAGTGGACGGGACAGTGGCTATCAGACCCAGTACTTC.

This sequence joins TRBV19 and TRBJ1-4, with a tentative D call TRBD1 (6 bases). V was clipped by 8 bases and J by 7 bases, with 20 bases between them. Germline V gene lookup returns CDR1 LNHDA and CDR2 SQIVND (reference sequence). The CDR3 runs to 15 residues. CDR3 sequence: CASSRRGALGEKLFF. The CDR3 DNA sequence: TGTGCCAGTTCCCGAAGGGGGGCTTTGGGTGAAAAACTGTTTTTT.

The table lists this clonotype with a count of one. The junction and the germline gene differ at one end; a read error may be behind it. V and J are TRBV4-3 and TRBJ2-3; TRBD1 might be the D (7 bases). Germline values: CDR1 LGHNA, CDR2 YSLEER. The CDR3 sequence is 16 residues long. This CDR3 reads CAGSRLAGQFTDTQYF. DNA for the CDR3: TGCGCCGGCAGCCGACTCGCGGGACAGTTCACAGATACGCAGTATTTT.

V and J are TRBV29-1 and TRBJ1-2, with D perhaps TRBD1 (5 bases). Looked up from germline, CDR1 is SQVTM and CDR2 is ANQGSEA. The CDR3 loop spans 14 amino acids. V was clipped by 7 bases and J by 0 bases, with 15 bases between them. CDR3 sequence reads: CSACGEGTNYGYTF. CDR3 DNA sequence: TGCAGCGCCTGCGGTGAGGGGACTAACTATGGCTACACCTTC.

This clonotype was counted a single time. In nucleotides, the CDR3 is TGTGCCAGCAGCCCTGGACTCCTAGAGATGGCAGATACGCAGTATTTT. This gives the protein CASSPGLLEMADTQYF. The chain combines TRBV7-3 with TRBJ2-3; D might be TRBD2 (5 bases). Germline V gene lookup returns CDR1 SGHTA and CDR2 FQGTGA. V was clipped by 5 bases and J by 4 bases, with 19 bases between them. CDR3 length: 16 amino acids.

This clonotype was counted only a few times. CDR3 sequence reads: CASSDQYGYTF. CDR3 in DNA: TGTGCCAGCAGCGACCAGTATGGCTACACCTTC. The V call is TRBV7-9, the J call TRBJ1-2; no clear D. The CDR3 runs to 11 residues. Trimming took 5 bases from V and 5 from J, leaving 6 bases between them. Per germline, CDR1 SEHNR and CDR2 FQNEAQ (reference sequence).

In this sample, this clonotype turned up a few times. The gene calls are TRBV20-1 and TRBJ2-5; TRBD1 matches at 8 bases. The CDR3 is 14 residues long. CDR1 and CDR2 from the germline V gene are DFQATT and SNEGSKA (reference sequence). The V gene end was trimmed by 6 bases and the J gene end by 4 bases; junction bases not matched to a gene: 10. The CDR3 loop is CSATDRAPRETQYF. CDR3 nucleotide sequence: TGCAGTGCCACGGACAGGGCGCCCCGAGAGACCCAGTACTTC.

This chain links TRBV11-1 with TRBJ1-2, with 7 bases matching TRBD1. This CDR3 contains 15 residues. J gave up 2 bases and V 3 bases, and 6 bases lay outside the gene matches. Germline V CDR1 and CDR2: SGHAT, FQDESV (reference sequence). The CDR3 DNA follows: TGTGCCAGCAGCTTCGAGACAGGGAGAAACTATGGCTACACCTTC. Its translation is CASSFETGRNYGYTF.

V gene TRBV4-3 combines with J gene TRBJ2-5, with TRBD2 as a possible D gene (6 bases). CDR3 length equals 15 residues. The V gene's germline CDR1 is LGHNA and CDR2 YSLEER. Trimming removed 0 bases at V and 7 bases at J, with 15 bases between. The CDR3: CASSQDRSGVRTQYF. CDR3 coding DNA: TGCGCCAGCAGCCAAGATCGGTCGGGAGTGCGGACCCAGTACTTC.

This clonotype occurred a few times. This chain connects TRBV7-9 to TRBJ1-1; D is undetermined. Germline V lookup: CDR1 SEHNR, CDR2 FQNEAQ (reference sequence). The length of the CDR3 is 15 residues. The germline V and J ends were trimmed by 4 bases and 0 bases, with 12 bases remaining between them. CDR3 sequence reads: CASSSLTYMNTEAFF. In DNA, the CDR3 is TGTGCCAGCAGCTCCCTAACTTACATGAACACTGAAGCTTTCTTT. The whole variable domain, remainder taken from reference TRBV7-9 and TRBJ1-1, is DTGVSQNPRHKITKRGQNVTFRCDPISEHNRLYWYRQTLGQGPEFLTYFQNEAQLEKSRLLSDRFSAERPKGSFSTLEIQRTEQGDSAMYLCASSSLTYMNTEAFFGQGTRLTVV.

As to this clonotype: The junction shows a germline mismatch at one end, possibly a read error. The chain employs TRBV28 and TRBJ1-3; D is perhaps TRBD1 (6 bases). The CDR3 has 14 residues. Germline loops: CDR1 MDHEN, CDR2 SYDVKM. In DNA, the CDR3 is TGTGCCAGCAGTACCAACAGGGCTGGAATCACCATATATTTT. This codes for CASSTNRAGITIYF.

This clonotype was counted a few times. The chain links TRBV7-2 to TRBJ1-2; no clear D gene. Germline CDR1 SGHTA, CDR2 FQGNSA. The V end was cut by 0 bases, the J end by 8 bases, with 4 bases between. The CDR3 is 11 amino acids. CDR3 amino acids: CASSLATGYTF. CDR3 bases: TGTGCCAGCAGCTTAGCTACGGGCTACACCTTC.

This clonotype was picked up a small number of times. The chain combines TRBV11-2 with TRBJ2-5; D gene ambiguous. The germline gives CDR1 SGHAT, CDR2 FQNNGV. CDR3 length: 13 amino acids. The germline V and J ends were trimmed by 7 bases and 3 bases, with 12 bases remaining between them. The DNA for the CDR3 is TGTGCCAGCACCTTCGAAAACGAAGAGACCCAGTACTTC. Translating gives CASTFENEETQYF.

V and J are TRBV6-1 and TRBJ1-1; TRBD1 aligns across 8 bases. The ends lost 3 bases at V and 3 bases at J; junction bases unmatched: 9. Germline CDR1 is MNHNS and CDR2 is SASEGT. The CDR3 consists of 16 residues. The CDR3 here is CASSEIMTGADTEAFF. CDR3 nucleotides: TGTGCCAGCAGTGAGATAATGACAGGGGCCGACACTGAAGCTTTCTTT.

A remark on this clonotype: A much larger clone is a single base away; this may be a read error. V and J are TRBV7-2 and TRBJ2-1; unclear D gene. Trimming removed 0 bases at V and 7 bases at J, with 4 bases between. Germline V gene lookup returns CDR1 SGHTA and CDR2 FQGNSA. The CDR3 runs to 12 residues. CDR3: CASSLAWNEQFF. The CDR3, as DNA: TGTGCCAGCAGCTTAGCTTGGAATGAGCAGTTCTTC.

This clonotype was seen only a few times. V usage is TRBV15 and J usage is TRBJ1-5; 7 bases are a match to TRBD1. Germline V gene data show CDR1 as LNHNV and CDR2 as YYDKDF (reference sequence). The CDR3 is 14 amino acids. The trim removed 2 bases at V and 7 bases at J, leaving 5 bases unmatched. The CDR3 region is CATSRQGGYQPQHF. For the CDR3, the DNA is TGTGCCACCAGCAGACAGGGGGGGTACCAGCCCCAGCATTTT.

This chain joins TRBV29-1 and TRBJ2-4; possibly TRBD2 for D (6 bases). Germline V gene sequence: CDR1 SQVTM, CDR2 ANQGSEA. Trimming stripped 5 bases from V and 13 bases from J, with 27 bases between. This CDR3 is 15 amino acids long. Written as DNA, the CDR3 is TGCAGCGTTAATGTGGGGGGTAGTAGTTACAATGAGCAGTACTTC. Amino acids: CSVNVGGSSYNEQYF.

This clonotype occurred a few times. The rearrangement links TRBV3-1 to TRBJ2-3, with D hard to call. From germline, CDR1 is LGHDT and CDR2 YNNKEL (reference sequence). The CDR3 spans 14 residues. The V and J ends lost 5 bases and 3 bases respectively, with 12 bases between them. In DNA form, the CDR3 reads TGTGCCAGCAGCGACGGTGTGGATACAGATACGCAGTATTTT. It yields the protein CASSDGVDTDTQYF.

This clonotype was counted only a few times. A much larger clone lies one base from this, so it may be a read error. The V and J genes are TRBV4-2 and TRBJ2-1; TRBD2 matches at 12 bases. Germline values: CDR1 LGHNA, CDR2 YNFKEQ. The CDR3 has 16 residues. The junction had 5 bases not matched to a gene; V was cut back by 0 bases and J by 8 bases. The DNA for the CDR3 is TGTGCCAGCAGCCAAGATCCTAGCGGGGGGGCCGATGAGCAGTTCTTC. Its translation is CASSQDPSGGADEQFF.

CDR3: CASSIPKPPYGYTF. CDR3 coding DNA: TGTGCCAGCAGCATTCCCAAACCCCCTTATGGCTACACCTTC. V and J are TRBV7-9 and TRBJ1-2; D is uncertain. Per germline, CDR1 SEHNR and CDR2 FQNEAQ (reference sequence). CDR3 length equals 14 residues. V lost 5 bases and J lost 5, with 15 bases in between.

In its sample, this clonotype was seen a few times. The chain employs TRBV21-1 and TRBJ2-7. TRBV21-1 has pseudogene status. The CDR3 is 15 residues long. The CDR3 DNA follows: TGTGCCAGCAGCCCTCGACCTGAGGTCTCCTACGAGCAGTACTTC. This sequence encodes CASSPRPEVSYEQYF.

This clonotype occurred a few times. The genes are TRBV7-2 and TRBJ2-7; D is uncertain. Trimming removed 5 bases from V and 6 bases from J, with 17 bases in between. This CDR3 contains 14 residues. Per germline, CDR1 SGHTA and CDR2 FQGNSA. The CDR3, as DNA: TGTGCCAGCAGCCCCCCGGGTATCTCAGGCGAGCAGTACTTC. Translating it yields CASSPPGISGEQYF. The full variable domain, in which reference TRBV7-2 and TRBJ2-7 provide the parts outside the CDR3, is GAGVSQSPSNKVTEKGKDVELRCDPISGHTALYWYRQSLGQGLEFLIYFQGNSAPDKSGLPSDRFSAERTGGSVSTLTIQRTQQEDSAVYLCASSPPGISGEQYFGPGTRLTVT.

The rearrangement links TRBV5-1 to TRBJ1-1, with TRBD1 matching over 7 bases. Germline CDR1 is SGHRS and CDR2 is YFSETQ. With V trimmed by 4 bases and J by 5 bases, 11 bases remained unmatched. The CDR3 is made up of 15 amino acids. The CDR3 bases are TGCGCCAGCAGCCCCCGACAGGGCAAGAAGACTGAAGCTTTCTTT. It translates to CASSPRQGKKTEAFF.

This clonotype was detected only a few times. The chain recombines TRBV5-1 with TRBJ2-5, with 12 bases matching TRBD2. The V gene end was trimmed by 1 base and the J gene end by 11 bases; junction bases not matched to a gene: 12. Germline V gives CDR1 SGHRS, CDR2 YFSETQ. The CDR3 spans 16 residues. CDR3 residues: CASSLIPLAGGDEQYF. The CDR3 nucleotides are TGCGCCAGCAGCTTGATCCCACTAGCGGGGGGTGATGAGCAGTACTTC.

CDR3 sequence (DNA): TGTGCCAGCAGACTCGCCGGACAGGGGAACTATGGCTACACCTTC. The encoded protein is CASRLAGQGNYGYTF. The chain uses TRBV28 and TRBJ1-2; 9 nucleotides match TRBD1. V lost 6 bases to trimming and J lost 2 bases; unmatched junction nucleotides: 7. Germline V gene data show CDR1 as MDHEN and CDR2 as SYDVKM. This CDR3 region has 15 residues.

This clonotype was found a few times. CDR3 DNA: TGTGCCAGTCGATTACTAGCGGGGTTTAGCTCCTACGAGCAGTACTTC. It is translated as CASRLLAGFSSYEQYF. V usage is TRBV28 and J usage is TRBJ2-7; TRBD2 aligns across 10 bases. The CDR3 spans 16 residues. After removal of 9 bases from V and 0 bases from J, the junction contained 11 bases not matched to a gene. Germline CDR1 reads MDHEN; CDR2 reads SYDVKM.

Comment on this clonotype: One junction end disagrees with the germline gene, perhaps due to a read error. The chain is built from TRBV7-7 and TRBJ2-5, with D maybe TRBD2 (5 bases). This CDR3 is built from 15 residues. Germline-derived CDR1 and CDR2 are SSHAT and FNYEAQ (reference sequence). CDR3 bases: TGTGCTAGCAGCATTAACGCGAGGGCCAAAGAGACCCAGTACTTC. Translation gives CASSINARAKETQYF. Filled out from reference TRBV7-7 and TRBJ2-5, the complete variable domain reads GAGVSQSPRYKVTKRGQDVTLRCDPISSHATLYWYQQALGQGPEFLTYFNYEAQPDKSGLPSDRFSAERPEGSISTLTIQRTEQRDSAMYRCASSINARAKETQYFGPGTRLLVL.

The chain links TRBV7-2 to TRBJ2-4; D possibly matches TRBD1 or TRBD2 (5 bases each). The germline V and J ends were trimmed by 1 base and 3 bases, with 13 bases remaining between them. Germline CDR1 reads SGHTA; CDR2 reads FQGNSA. The CDR3 loop spans 16 amino acids. CDR3 DNA sequence: TGTGCCAGCAGCTTAGGGGACCGGTTTGACAAAAACATTCAGTACTTC. Residues: CASSLGDRFDKNIQYF.

The rearrangement links TRBV12-3 or TRBV12-4 to TRBJ1-2; D is unclear. This CDR3 is 14 amino acids long. The V end lost 5 bases, the J end lost 6 bases, and 16 bases lay between the germline ends. The DNA for the CDR3 is TGTGCCAGCAGTCGCGCAAGCCGCCGGGATGGCTACACCTTC. Translated: CASSRASRRDGYTF.